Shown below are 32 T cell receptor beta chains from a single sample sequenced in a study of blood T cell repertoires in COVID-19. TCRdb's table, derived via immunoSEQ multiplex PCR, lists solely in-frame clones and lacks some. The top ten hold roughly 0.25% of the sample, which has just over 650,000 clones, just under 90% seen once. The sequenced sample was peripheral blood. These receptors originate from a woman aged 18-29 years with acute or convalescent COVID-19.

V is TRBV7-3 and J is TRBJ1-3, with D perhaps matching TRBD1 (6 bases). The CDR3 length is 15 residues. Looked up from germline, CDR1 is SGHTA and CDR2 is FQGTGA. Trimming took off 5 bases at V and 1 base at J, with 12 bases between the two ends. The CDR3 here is CASSPQGNSGNTIYF. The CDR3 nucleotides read TGTGCCAGCAGCCCGCAGGGGAATTCTGGAAACACCATATATTTT.

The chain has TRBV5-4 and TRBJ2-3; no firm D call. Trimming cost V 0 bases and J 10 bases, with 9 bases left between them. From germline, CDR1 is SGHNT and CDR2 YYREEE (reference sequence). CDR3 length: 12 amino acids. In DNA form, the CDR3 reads TGTGCCAGCAGCTTGGCCGACACTCCGCAGTATTTT. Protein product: CASSLADTPQYF.

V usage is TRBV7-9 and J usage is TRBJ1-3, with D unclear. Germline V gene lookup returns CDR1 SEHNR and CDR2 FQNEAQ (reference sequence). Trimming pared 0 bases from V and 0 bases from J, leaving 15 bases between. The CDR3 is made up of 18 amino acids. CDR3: CASSLAPFPTTSGNTIYF. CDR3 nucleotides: TGTGCCAGCAGCTTAGCCCCCTTCCCGACAACCTCTGGAAACACCATATATTTT.

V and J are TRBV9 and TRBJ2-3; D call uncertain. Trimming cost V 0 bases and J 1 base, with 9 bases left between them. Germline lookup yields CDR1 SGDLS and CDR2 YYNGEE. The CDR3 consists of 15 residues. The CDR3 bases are TGTGCCAGCAGCGTAGTCTACGAGGGCACAGATACGCAGTATTTT. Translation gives CASSVVYEGTDTQYF.

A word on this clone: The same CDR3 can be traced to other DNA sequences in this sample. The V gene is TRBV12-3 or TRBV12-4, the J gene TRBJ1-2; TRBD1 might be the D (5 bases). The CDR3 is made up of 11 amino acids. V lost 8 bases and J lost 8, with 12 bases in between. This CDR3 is CASSRGVGYTF. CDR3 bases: TGTGCCAGCTCTCGGGGGGTAGGCTACACCTTC.

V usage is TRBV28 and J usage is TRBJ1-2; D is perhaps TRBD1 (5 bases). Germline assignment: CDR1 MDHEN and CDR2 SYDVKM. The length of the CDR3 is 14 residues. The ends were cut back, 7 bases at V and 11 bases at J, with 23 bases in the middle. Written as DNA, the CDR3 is TGTGCCAGCATCCTTACAACCGGCGGGGGGAGTTACACCTTC. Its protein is CASILTTGGGSYTF.

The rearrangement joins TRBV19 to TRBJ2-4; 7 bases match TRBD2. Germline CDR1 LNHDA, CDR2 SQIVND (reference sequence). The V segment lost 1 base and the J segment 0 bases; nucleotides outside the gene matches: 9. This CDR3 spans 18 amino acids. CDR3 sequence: CASSIGLGGDLAKNIQYF. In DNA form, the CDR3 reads TGTGCCAGTAGTATAGGATTGGGAGGGGACCTAGCCAAAAACATTCAGTACTTC.

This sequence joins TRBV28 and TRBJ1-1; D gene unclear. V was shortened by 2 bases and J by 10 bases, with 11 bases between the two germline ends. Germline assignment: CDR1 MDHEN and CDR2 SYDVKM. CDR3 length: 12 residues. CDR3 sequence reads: CASSLIRSGAFF. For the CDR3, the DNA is TGTGCCAGCAGTTTAATTCGGTCGGGAGCTTTCTTT.

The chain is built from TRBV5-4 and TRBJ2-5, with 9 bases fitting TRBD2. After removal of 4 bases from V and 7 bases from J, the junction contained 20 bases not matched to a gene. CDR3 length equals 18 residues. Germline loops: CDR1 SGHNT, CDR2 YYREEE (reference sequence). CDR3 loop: CASSPEVSLAGSGRTQYF. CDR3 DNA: TGTGCCAGCAGCCCAGAGGTTTCGCTAGCGGGGAGCGGTAGGACCCAGTACTTC.

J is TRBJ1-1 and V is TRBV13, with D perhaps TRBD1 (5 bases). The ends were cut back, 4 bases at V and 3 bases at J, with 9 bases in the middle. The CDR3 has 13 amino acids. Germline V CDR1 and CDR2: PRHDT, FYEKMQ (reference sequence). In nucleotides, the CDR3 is TGTGCCAGCAGCTCCGGGGGGGACACTGAAGCTTTCTTT. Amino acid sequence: CASSSGGDTEAFF.

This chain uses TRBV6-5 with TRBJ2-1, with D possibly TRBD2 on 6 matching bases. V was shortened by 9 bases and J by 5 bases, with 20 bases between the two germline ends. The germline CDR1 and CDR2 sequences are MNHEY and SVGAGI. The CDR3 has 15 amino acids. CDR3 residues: CASWGLGRVDNEQFF. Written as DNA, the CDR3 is TGTGCCAGTTGGGGACTGGGGCGGGTGGACAATGAGCAGTTCTTC.

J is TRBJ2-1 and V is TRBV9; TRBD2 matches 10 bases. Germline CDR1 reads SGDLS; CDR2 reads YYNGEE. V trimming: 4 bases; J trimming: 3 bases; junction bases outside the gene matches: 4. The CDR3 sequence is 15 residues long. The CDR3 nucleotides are TGTGCCAGCAGCCAGTCTAGCGGGGGCTACAATGAGCAGTTCTTC. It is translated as CASSQSSGGYNEQFF.

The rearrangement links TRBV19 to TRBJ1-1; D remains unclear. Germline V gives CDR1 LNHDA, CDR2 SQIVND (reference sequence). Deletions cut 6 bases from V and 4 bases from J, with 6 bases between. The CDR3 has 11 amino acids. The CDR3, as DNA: TGTGCCAGTAGGTCCTTCACTGAAGCTTTCTTT. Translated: CASRSFTEAFF.

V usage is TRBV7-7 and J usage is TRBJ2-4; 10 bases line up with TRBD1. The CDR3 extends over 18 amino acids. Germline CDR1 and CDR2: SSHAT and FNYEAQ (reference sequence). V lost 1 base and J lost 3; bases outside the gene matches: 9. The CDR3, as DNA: TGTGCCAGCAGCTTAGAATTCGGACAGGGGGGTGTCAAAAACATTCAGTACTTC. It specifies CASSLEFGQGGVKNIQYF.

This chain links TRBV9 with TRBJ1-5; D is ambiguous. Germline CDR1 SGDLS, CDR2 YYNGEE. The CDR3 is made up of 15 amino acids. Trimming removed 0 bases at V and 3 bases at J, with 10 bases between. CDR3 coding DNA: TGTGCCAGCAGCGTAGCTGAGGAGGCCAATCAGCCCCAGCATTTT. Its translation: CASSVAEEANQPQHF.

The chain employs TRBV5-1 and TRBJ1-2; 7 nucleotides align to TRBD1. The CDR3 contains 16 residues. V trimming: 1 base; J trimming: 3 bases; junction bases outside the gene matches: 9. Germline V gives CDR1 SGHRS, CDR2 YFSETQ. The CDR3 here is CASSLSRTGADYGYTF. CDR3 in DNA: TGCGCCAGCAGCTTGTCCCGAACAGGGGCAGACTATGGCTACACCTTC.

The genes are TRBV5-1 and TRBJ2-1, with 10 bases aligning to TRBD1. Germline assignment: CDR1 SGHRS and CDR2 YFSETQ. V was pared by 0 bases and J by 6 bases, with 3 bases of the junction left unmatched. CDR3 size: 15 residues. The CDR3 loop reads CASSLGTGGTNEQFF. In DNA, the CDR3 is TGCGCCAGCAGCTTGGGGACAGGGGGAACCAATGAGCAGTTCTTC.

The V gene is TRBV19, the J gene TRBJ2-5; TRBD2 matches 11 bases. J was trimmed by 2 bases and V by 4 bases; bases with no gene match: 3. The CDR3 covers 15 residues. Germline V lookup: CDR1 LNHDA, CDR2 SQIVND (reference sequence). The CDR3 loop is CASSTIAGGQETQYF. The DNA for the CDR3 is TGTGCCAGTAGTACAATAGCGGGGGGGCAAGAGACCCAGTACTTC.

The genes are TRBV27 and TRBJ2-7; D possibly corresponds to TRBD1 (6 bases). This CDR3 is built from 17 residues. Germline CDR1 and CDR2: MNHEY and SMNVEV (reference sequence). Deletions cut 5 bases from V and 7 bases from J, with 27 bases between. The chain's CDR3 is CASSLHLRDISFGEQYF. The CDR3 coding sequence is TGTGCCAGCAGTCTGCATCTCCGGGACATTTCCTTTGGGGAGCAGTACTTC.

Here the CDR3 DNA reads TGTGCCAGCAGCCAAGGGACTAGCGGGGCAGATACGCAGTATTTT. Amino acid sequence: CASSQGTSGADTQYF. The chain has TRBV4-2 and TRBJ2-3; 12 nucleotides match TRBD2. Germline V lookup: CDR1 LGHNA, CDR2 YNFKEQ. The CDR3 is made up of 15 amino acids. The V segment lost 1 base and the J segment 4 bases; nucleotides outside the gene matches: 0.

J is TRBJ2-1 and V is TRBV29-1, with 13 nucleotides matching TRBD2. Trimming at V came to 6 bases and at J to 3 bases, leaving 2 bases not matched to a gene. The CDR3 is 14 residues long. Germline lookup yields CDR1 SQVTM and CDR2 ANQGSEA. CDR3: CSVGLAGDYNEQFF. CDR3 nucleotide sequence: TGCAGCGTAGGACTAGCGGGGGACTACAATGAGCAGTTCTTC.

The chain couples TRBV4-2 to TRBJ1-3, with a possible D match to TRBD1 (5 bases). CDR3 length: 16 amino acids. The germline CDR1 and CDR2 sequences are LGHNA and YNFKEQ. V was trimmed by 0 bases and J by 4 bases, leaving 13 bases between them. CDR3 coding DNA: TGTGCCAGCAGCCAAGATAATTTTGGGGGGGGAAACACCATATATTTT. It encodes CASSQDNFGGGNTIYF.

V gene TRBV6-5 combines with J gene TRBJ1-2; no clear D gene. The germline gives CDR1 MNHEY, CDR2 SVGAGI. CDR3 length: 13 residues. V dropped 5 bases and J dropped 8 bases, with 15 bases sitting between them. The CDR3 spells CASSPSLSWGYTF. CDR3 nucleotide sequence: TGTGCCAGCAGTCCTTCCCTATCCTGGGGCTACACCTTC.

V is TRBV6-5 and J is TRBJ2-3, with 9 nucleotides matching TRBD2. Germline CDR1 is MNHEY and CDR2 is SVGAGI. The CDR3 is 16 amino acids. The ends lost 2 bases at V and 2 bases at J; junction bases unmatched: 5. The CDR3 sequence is CASSYVAGANTDTQYF. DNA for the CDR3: TGTGCCAGCAGTTACGTAGCGGGGGCAAACACAGATACGCAGTATTTT.

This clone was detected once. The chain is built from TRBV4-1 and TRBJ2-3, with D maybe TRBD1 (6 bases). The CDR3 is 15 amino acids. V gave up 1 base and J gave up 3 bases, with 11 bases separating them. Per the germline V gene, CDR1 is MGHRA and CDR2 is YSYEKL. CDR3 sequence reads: CASSQAVRGTDTQYF. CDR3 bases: TGCGCCAGCAGCCAAGCCGTTAGGGGGACAGATACGCAGTATTTT.

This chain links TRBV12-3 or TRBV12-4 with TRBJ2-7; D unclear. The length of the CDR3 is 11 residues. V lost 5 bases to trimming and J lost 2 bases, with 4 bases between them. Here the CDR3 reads CASSPTYEQYF. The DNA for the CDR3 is TGTGCCAGCAGTCCTACCTACGAGCAGTACTTC.

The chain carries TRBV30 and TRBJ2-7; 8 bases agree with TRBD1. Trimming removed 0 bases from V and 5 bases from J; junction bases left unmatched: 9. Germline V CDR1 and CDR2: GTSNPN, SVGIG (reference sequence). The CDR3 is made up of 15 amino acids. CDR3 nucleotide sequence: TGTGCCTGGAGTGTACGGGACAGGAGTTTCCACGAGCAGTACTTC. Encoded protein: CAWSVRDRSFHEQYF.

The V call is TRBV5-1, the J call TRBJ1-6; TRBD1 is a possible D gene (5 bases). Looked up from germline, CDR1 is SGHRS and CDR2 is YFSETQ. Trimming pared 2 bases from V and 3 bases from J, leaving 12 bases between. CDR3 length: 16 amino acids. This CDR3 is CASSFAGDSYNSPLHF. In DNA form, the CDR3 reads TGCGCCAGCAGCTTCGCGGGAGACAGCTATAATTCACCCCTCCACTTT.

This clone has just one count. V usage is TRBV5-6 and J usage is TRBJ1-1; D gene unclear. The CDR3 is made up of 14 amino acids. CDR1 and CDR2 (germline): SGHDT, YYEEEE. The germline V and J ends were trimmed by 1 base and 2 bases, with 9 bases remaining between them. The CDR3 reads CASSLTSINTEAFF. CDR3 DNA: TGTGCCAGCAGCTTGACATCAATAAACACTGAAGCTTTCTTT. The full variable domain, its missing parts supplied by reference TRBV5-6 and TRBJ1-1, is DAGVTQSPTHLIKTRGQQVTLRCSPKSGHDTVSWYQQALGQGPQFIFQYYEEEERQRGNFPDRFSGHQFPNYSSELNVNALLLGDSALYLCASSLTSINTEAFFGQGTRLTVV.

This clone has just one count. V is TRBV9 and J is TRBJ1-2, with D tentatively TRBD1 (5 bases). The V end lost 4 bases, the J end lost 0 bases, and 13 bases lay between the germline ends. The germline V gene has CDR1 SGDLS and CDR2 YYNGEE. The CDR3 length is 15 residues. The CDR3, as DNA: TGTGCCAGCAGCTCCAGGACAAGCTCTAACTATGGCTACACCTTC. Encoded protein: CASSSRTSSNYGYTF.

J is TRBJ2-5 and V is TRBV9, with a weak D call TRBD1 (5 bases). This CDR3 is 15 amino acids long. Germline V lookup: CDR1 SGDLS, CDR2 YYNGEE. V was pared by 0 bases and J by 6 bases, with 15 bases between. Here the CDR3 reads CASSVGVGADKTQYF. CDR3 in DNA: TGTGCCAGCAGCGTAGGGGTAGGGGCGGATAAGACCCAGTACTTC. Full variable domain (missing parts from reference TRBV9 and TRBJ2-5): DSGVTQTPKHLITATGQRVTLRCSPRSGDLSVYWYQQSLDQGLQFLIQYYNGEERAKGNILERFSAQQFPDLHSELNLSSLELGDSALYFCASSVGVGADKTQYFGPGTRLLVL.

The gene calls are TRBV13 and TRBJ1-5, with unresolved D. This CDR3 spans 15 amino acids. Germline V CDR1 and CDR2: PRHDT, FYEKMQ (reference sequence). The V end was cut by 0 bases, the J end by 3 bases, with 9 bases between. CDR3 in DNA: TGTGCCAGCAGCTTAGGAGGTCAGGACAATCAGCCCCAGCATTTT. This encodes CASSLGGQDNQPQHF.